Below are 26 T cell receptor beta chains sequenced from a single sample in a study of metastatic and nonmetastatic thyroid tumors. Thyroid surgery was preceded by no treatment in any patient. TCRdb re-called clones from the PCR reads using MiXCR. The sample records more than 9,000 clones, over 25% being singletons. Sequenced material: tumor tissue. These receptors all come from a male donor with papillary thyroid cancer or a benign thyroid nodule (not recorded which). Some clones in this sample may be carry-over from other donors' samples.

This clone has a count of ten or more. This sequence joins TRBV3-1 and TRBJ2-2; D uncertain. The CDR3 has 15 residues. The V end was cut by 2 bases, the J end by 5 bases, with 12 bases between. Germline CDR1 reads LGHDT; CDR2 reads YNNKEL (reference sequence). DNA for the CDR3: TGTGCCAGCAGCCAATTGACGTTAGGTACCGGGGAGCTGTTTTTT. Its translation is CASSQLTLGTGELFF. The whole variable domain, remainder taken from reference TRBV3-1 and TRBJ2-2, is DTAVSQTPKYLVTQMGNDKSIKCEQNLGHDTMYWYKQDSKKFLKIMFSYNNKELIINETVPNRFSPKSPDKAHLNLHINSLELGDSAVYFCASSQLTLGTGELFFGEGSRLTVL.

This clone is medium-sized in the sample. CDR3 DNA: TGTGCCAGCAAACGGGGCGGGACCGGTGAGCAGTTCTTC. Its protein is CASKRGGTGEQFF. The V and J genes are TRBV12-3 or TRBV12-4 and TRBJ2-1; possibly TRBD2 for D (6 bases). This CDR3 has 13 amino acids. V gave up 7 bases and J gave up 9 bases, with 16 bases separating them.

V and J are TRBV6-6 and TRBJ1-3, with D unresolved. CDR3 length equals 16 residues. Germline V gene sequence: CDR1 MNHNY, CDR2 SVGAGI (reference sequence). V was clipped by 0 bases and J by 1 base, with 10 bases between them. The DNA for the CDR3 is TGTGCCAGCAGTTACTCGCGCGGGCTTTCTGGAAACACCATATATTTT. This sequence encodes CASSYSRGLSGNTIYF.

The chain employs TRBV30 and TRBJ2-1; 11 bases match TRBD1. This CDR3 is 16 amino acids long. The ends lost 3 bases at V and 8 bases at J; junction bases unmatched: 12. From germline, CDR1 is GTSNPN and CDR2 SVGIG (reference sequence). CDR3 nucleotides: TGTGCCTGGAGGAGCAACACGGGACAGGGGGTGGATGAGCAGTTCTTC. This encodes CAWRSNTGQGVDEQFF.

This clone was found a few times. The chain has TRBV7-6 and TRBJ2-5, with D perhaps matching TRBD2 (7 bases). Trimming left V 1 base short and J 5 bases short, with 14 bases between. The CDR3 has 15 amino acids. The germline V gene encodes CDR1 SGHVS and CDR2 FNYEAQ. This chain's CDR3 is CASSLVAGGHETQYF. The CDR3 DNA sequence: TGTGCCAGCAGCTTAGTTGCCGGGGGGCATGAGACCCAGTACTTC.

This clone was seen ten or more times. The same CDR3 can be traced to other DNA sequences in this sample. The rearrangement uses TRBV27 and TRBJ1-6; D unresolved. CDR1 and CDR2 (germline): MNHEY, SMNVEV (reference sequence). V was trimmed by 6 bases and J by 5 bases, leaving 14 bases between them. This CDR3 has 15 residues. In nucleotides, the CDR3 is TGTGCCAGCAGCCCCCGTAGACAAGATAATTCACCCCTCCACTTT. Amino acids: CASSPRRQDNSPLHF.

This clone is termed medium-sized. The J gene is TRBJ2-1, the V gene TRBV6-1; tentatively, D is TRBD2 (7 bases). This CDR3 has 18 amino acids. Germline lookup yields CDR1 MNHNS and CDR2 SASEGT. V lost 2 bases, J lost 2 bases, and 19 bases lay in between. CDR3 amino acids: CASSELQGLISTYNEQFF. DNA for the CDR3: TGTGCCAGCAGTGAACTACAGGGACTAATCTCAACCTACAATGAGCAGTTCTTC.

This clone was recorded only once. The chain couples TRBV30 to TRBJ2-2, with TRBD1 matching 9 bases. The V gene end was trimmed by 2 bases and the J gene end by 6 bases; junction bases not matched to a gene: 4. This CDR3 spans 14 amino acids. The germline gives CDR1 GTSNPN, CDR2 SVGIG (reference sequence). Here the CDR3 reads CAWSTRTGAGELFF. In DNA, the CDR3 is TGTGCCTGGAGTACCAGGACAGGGGCCGGGGAGCTGTTTTTT.

The chain employs TRBV11-2 and TRBJ1-5; a possible D gene is TRBD1 (5 bases). The germline V gene encodes CDR1 SGHAT and CDR2 FQNNGV. Trimming cost V 4 bases and J 2 bases, with 12 bases left between them. The CDR3 runs to 15 residues. The DNA of the CDR3 is TGTGCCAGCAGCTCGGGGGAGTTGGGCAATCAGCCCCAGCATTTT. Protein sequence: CASSSGELGNQPQHF.

This clone is deemed medium-sized. V usage is TRBV29-1 and J usage is TRBJ1-2, with TRBD1 matching 8 bases. The V segment lost 7 bases and the J segment 2 bases; nucleotides outside the gene matches: 6. This CDR3 is built from 13 residues. Germline V gene data show CDR1 as SQVTM and CDR2 as ANQGSEA. The CDR3 region has the DNA TGCAGCGCGCCCGGGACAGGAAACTATGGCTACACCTTC. This codes for CSAPGTGNYGYTF.

The rearrangement uses TRBV20-1 and TRBJ2-5; 8 bases are a match to TRBD2. Germline V gene sequence: CDR1 DFQATT, CDR2 SNEGSKA (reference sequence). This CDR3 has 15 residues. V gave up 6 bases and J gave up 3 bases; unmatched junction bases: 12. The CDR3 protein is CSATDPGLGEETQYF. The DNA for the CDR3 is TGCAGTGCCACGGATCCGGGACTAGGAGAAGAGACCCAGTACTTC.

This chain connects TRBV20-1 to TRBJ2-1, with 14 bases fitting TRBD2. CDR1 and CDR2 from the germline V gene are DFQATT and SNEGSKA (reference sequence). This CDR3 spans 16 amino acids. J lost 9 bases, V lost 6 bases, and 13 bases had no gene match. CDR3 sequence: CSATTGLAGVKVEQFF. The CDR3 region has the DNA TGCAGTGCGACTACGGGACTAGCGGGAGTTAAGGTTGAGCAGTTCTTC.

This chain links TRBV7-2 with TRBJ2-5; 8 nucleotides line up with TRBD2. The CDR3 has 15 amino acids. The junction had 0 bases not matched to a gene; V was cut back by 0 bases and J by 0 bases. The germline CDR1 and CDR2 sequences are SGHTA and FQGNSA. CDR3 amino acids: CASSLASGNQETQYF. The CDR3, as DNA: TGTGCCAGCAGCTTAGCTAGCGGGAACCAAGAGACCCAGTACTTC. Looking up the rest from reference TRBV7-2 and TRBJ2-5 gives the full variable domain: GAGVSQSPSNKVTEKGKDVELRCDPISGHTALYWYRQSLGQGLEFLIYFQGNSAPDKSGLPSDRFSAERTGGSVSTLTIQRTQQEDSAVYLCASSLASGNQETQYFGPGTRLLVL.

This CDR3 is CASSGPGGSAGELFF. In DNA, the CDR3 is TGTGCCAGCAGTGGGCCAGGGGGCTCGGCCGGGGAGCTGTTTTTT. The chain carries TRBV2 and TRBJ2-2; 8 bases align to TRBD1. V trimming: 4 bases; J trimming: 6 bases; junction bases outside the gene matches: 7. The CDR3 spans 15 residues. Germline V gene lookup returns CDR1 SNHLY and CDR2 FYNNEI. The full variable domain, rest sourced from reference TRBV2 and TRBJ2-2, is EPEVTQTPSHQVTQMGQEVILRCVPISNHLYFYWYRQILGQKVEFLVSFYNNEISEKSEIFDDQFSVERPDGSNFTLKIRSTKLEDSAMYFCASSGPGGSAGELFFGEGSRLTVL.

J is TRBJ2-3 and V is TRBV5-1; possibly TRBD2 for D (6 bases). V lost 3 bases and J 0 bases, leaving 14 bases between the germline ends. The CDR3 runs to 16 residues. The germline gives CDR1 SGHRS, CDR2 YFSETQ. The CDR3: CASSCSLASSTDTQYF. As DNA, the CDR3 is TGCGCCAGCAGCTGTTCGCTAGCGTCTAGCACAGATACGCAGTATTTT.

The CDR3 region has the DNA TGCGCCAGCAGCCAAGAACCGAGGGCTAGGGATGAGCAGTTCTTC. Translated: CASSQEPRARDEQFF. The V and J genes are TRBV4-1 and TRBJ2-1; possible D gene TRBD2, 5 bases. There are 15 residues in the CDR3. CDR1 and CDR2 (germline): MGHRA, YSYEKL. The ends were cut back, 0 bases at V and 8 bases at J, with 14 bases in the middle.

The chain uses TRBV11-2 and TRBJ2-7, with 10 bases aligning to TRBD1. This CDR3 has 17 residues. Germline CDR1 SGHAT, CDR2 FQNNGV. With 5 bases clipped from V and 1 base from J, the junction kept 11 bases outside the gene matches. This CDR3 reads CASSPHRDRGRSYEQYF. CDR3 coding DNA: TGTGCCAGCAGCCCCCACCGGGACAGGGGACGTTCCTACGAGCAGTACTTC.

This clone was counted only a few times. This sequence joins TRBV6-1 and TRBJ1-2, with D possibly TRBD1 on 5 matching bases. The CDR3 has 13 amino acids. Between the trimmed V and J ends, which lost 8 bases and 2 bases, there was a span of 12 bases. Per the germline V gene, CDR1 is MNHNS and CDR2 is SASEGT. For the CDR3, the DNA is TGTGCCAGCCGTACAGGCTTCAACTATGGCTACACCTTC. Translation gives CASRTGFNYGYTF.

This clone occurred a few times. The chain couples TRBV30 to TRBJ2-2; 11 bases are a match to TRBD2. V lost 4 bases and J lost 7; bases outside the gene matches: 5. Germline V CDR1 and CDR2: GTSNPN, SVGIG (reference sequence). The CDR3 contains 14 residues. Here the CDR3 DNA reads TGTGCCTGGAATGCCGGGACTAGCGGCGGGGAGCTGTTTTTT. It is translated as CAWNAGTSGGELFF.

In its sample, this clone is medium-sized (0.01 to 0.1%). This chain links TRBV6-2 or TRBV6-3 with TRBJ2-3; 8 bases are a match to TRBD2. The CDR3 totals 16 residues. Trimming cost V 0 bases and J 0 bases; bases outside gene matches: 2. Per germline, CDR1 MNHEY and CDR2 SVGEGT. The CDR3 here is CASSYSLAASTDTQYF. The CDR3 DNA is TGTGCCAGCAGTTACTCACTAGCGGCTAGCACAGATACGCAGTATTTT.

There are many counts of this clone. A read error may produce the germline difference seen at one junction end. The chain employs TRBV7-7 and TRBJ2-1, with TRBD2 identical over 10 bases. The length of the CDR3 is 18 residues. CDR1 is SSHAT and CDR2 is FNYEAQ in the germline V gene (reference sequence). Written as DNA, the CDR3 is TGTGCTAGCAGCCGGACGCCGCGAGCGGGAGGGCCGGGGAATGAGCAGTTCTTC. It codes for CASSRTPRAGGPGNEQFF.

Relative to its sample, this clone is medium-sized. The chain is built from TRBV27 and TRBJ1-6; D is possibly TRBD1 (6 bases). Germline CDR1 and CDR2: MNHEY and SMNVEV (reference sequence). V lost 3 bases, J lost 6 bases, and 12 bases lay in between. There are 15 residues in the CDR3. CDR3 bases: TGTGCCAGCAGTTTCATGACAGGTTCTAATTCACCCCTCCACTTT. Amino acid sequence: CASSFMTGSNSPLHF.

This clone was counted at least ten times. The CDR3 reads CASSSNSLNEQFF. CDR3 coding DNA: TGTGCCAGCAGCTCGAACTCCCTCAATGAGCAGTTCTTC. V is TRBV13 and J is TRBJ2-1; D unclear. Trimming took off 4 bases at V and 6 bases at J, with 10 bases between the two ends. The germline gives CDR1 PRHDT, CDR2 FYEKMQ (reference sequence). The CDR3 runs to 13 residues.

This chain joins TRBV2 and TRBJ1-1; perhaps TRBD1 as D (6 bases). This CDR3 contains 12 residues. Per germline, CDR1 SNHLY and CDR2 FYNNEI. The ends were cut back, 6 bases at V and 6 bases at J, with 11 bases in the middle. The CDR3 nucleotides are TGTGCCAGCAGCCAGGGGAGGGCTGAAGCTTTCTTT. Translation: CASSQGRAEAFF.

This clone rates as medium-sized. The chain links TRBV27 to TRBJ1-1; D gene uncertain. Per germline, CDR1 MNHEY and CDR2 SMNVEV (reference sequence). The CDR3 consists of 12 residues. Trimming pared 7 bases from V and 9 bases from J, leaving 15 bases between. The CDR3 region has the DNA TGTGCCAGCAAAGGGCTGGGGAATAAAGCTTTCTTT. Encoded protein: CASKGLGNKAFF.

V usage is TRBV20-1 and J usage is TRBJ2-7; a possible D gene is TRBD2 (6 bases). Trimming removed 5 bases at V and 3 bases at J, with 14 bases between. CDR1 and CDR2 (germline): DFQATT, SNEGSKA (reference sequence). The CDR3 has 13 residues. The CDR3, as DNA: TGCAGTGCTGTGATGGGACTCGACTACGAGCAGTACTTC. It is translated as CSAVMGLDYEQYF.